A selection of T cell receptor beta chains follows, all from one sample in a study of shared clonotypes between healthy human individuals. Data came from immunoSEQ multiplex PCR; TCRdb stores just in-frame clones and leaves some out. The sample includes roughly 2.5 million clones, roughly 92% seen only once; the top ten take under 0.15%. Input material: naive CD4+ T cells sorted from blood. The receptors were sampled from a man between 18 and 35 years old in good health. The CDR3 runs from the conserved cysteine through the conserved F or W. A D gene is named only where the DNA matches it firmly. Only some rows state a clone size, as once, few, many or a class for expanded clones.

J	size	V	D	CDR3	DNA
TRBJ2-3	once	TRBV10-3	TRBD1	CAISERQGSGDTQYF	TGTGCCATCAGTGAAAGACAGGGTAGTGGAGATACGCAGTATTTT
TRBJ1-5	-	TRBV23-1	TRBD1	CASSQRRTGGLDQPQHF	TGCGCCAGCAGTCAACGGCGGACAGGGGGACTGGATCAGCCCCAGCATTTT
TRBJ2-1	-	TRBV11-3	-	CASSLGSGAPYNEQFF	TGTGCCAGCAGCTTAGGGAGCGGAGCCCCCTACAATGAGCAGTTCTTC
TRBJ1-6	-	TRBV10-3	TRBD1	CAISEVTGWNSPLHF	TGTGCCATCAGTGAGGTGACAGGGTGGAATTCACCCCTCCACTTT
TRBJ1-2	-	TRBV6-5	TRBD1	CASSSQGATNYGYTF	TGTGCCAGCAGTTCCCAGGGGGCGACTAACTATGGCTACACCTTC
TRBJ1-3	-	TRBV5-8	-	CASSLRVENTIYF	TGTGCCAGCAGCTTAAGGGTAGAAAACACCATATATTTT
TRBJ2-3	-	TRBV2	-	CASSWLGASSTDTQYF	TGTGCCAGCAGTTGGTTGGGGGCATCAAGCACAGATACGCAGTATTTT
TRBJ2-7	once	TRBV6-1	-	CASNAGIISYEQYF	TGTGCCAGCAACGCAGGGATAATTTCCTACGAGCAGTACTTC
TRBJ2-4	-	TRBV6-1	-	CASSGTRNIQYF	TGTGCCAGCAGTGGGACCAGAAACATTCAGTACTTC
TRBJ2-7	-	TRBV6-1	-	CASSMNRGGSYEQYF	TGTGCCAGCAGTATGAACAGGGGGGGAAGCTACGAGCAGTACTTC
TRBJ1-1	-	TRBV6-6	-	CASSSETGNTEAFF	TGTGCCAGCAGTTCCGAGACAGGGAACACTGAAGCTTTCTTT
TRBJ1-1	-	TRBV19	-	CASSIGIRNTEAFF	TGTGCCAGTAGTATAGGTATCCGGAACACTGAAGCTTTCTTT
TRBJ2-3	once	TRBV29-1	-	CSGRGGNSHTQYF	TGCAGCGGCAGGGGAGGGAACAGCCATACGCAGTATTTT
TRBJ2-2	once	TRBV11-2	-	CASSSTGKAGELFF	TGTGCCAGCAGCTCTACAGGGAAGGCCGGGGAGCTGTTTTTT
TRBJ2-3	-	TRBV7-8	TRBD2	CASSLRASGRVDTQYF	TGTGCCAGCAGCTTAAGGGCTAGCGGGAGAGTAGATACGCAGTATTTT
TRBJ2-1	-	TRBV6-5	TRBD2	CASSTGTKIPNEQFF	TGTGCCAGCAGCACCGGGACTAAAATCCCCAATGAGCAGTTCTTC
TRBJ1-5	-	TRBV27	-	CASSLTGGSNQPQHF	TGTGCCAGCAGTTTGACGGGGGGTAGCAATCAGCCCCAGCATTTT
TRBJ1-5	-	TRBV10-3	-	CAISESALKSNQPQHF	TGTGCCATCAGTGAGTCGGCACTGAAAAGCAATCAGCCCCAGCATTTT
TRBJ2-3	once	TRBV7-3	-	CASSLGAFTDTQYF	TGTGCCAGCAGCTTGGGGGCGTTCACAGATACGCAGTATTTT
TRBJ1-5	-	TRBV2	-	CASSEADNQPQHF	TGTGCCAGCAGTGAAGCGGACAATCAGCCCCAGCATTTT
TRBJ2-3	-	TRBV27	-	CASSQARDTQYF	TGTGCCAGCAGCCAAGCAAGAGATACGCAGTATTTT
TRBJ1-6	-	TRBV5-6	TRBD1	CASSFLGGLSPLHF	TGTGCCAGCAGCTTTTTAGGGGGCCTTTCACCCCTCCACTTT
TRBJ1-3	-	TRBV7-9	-	CATGESGNTIYF	TGTGCCACGGGAGAATCTGGAAACACCATATATTTT
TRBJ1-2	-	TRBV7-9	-	CASSPNHHRDTDGYTF	TGTGCCAGCAGCCCAAATCATCACAGGGACACGGATGGCTACACCTTC
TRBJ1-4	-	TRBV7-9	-	CASSLGQGHYDATNEKLFF	TGTGCCAGCAGCTTAGGTCAGGGCCACTACGATGCAACTAATGAAAAACTGTTTTTT
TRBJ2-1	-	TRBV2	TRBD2	CASSELAASYNEQFF	TGTGCCAGCAGTGAACTAGCGGCCTCCTACAATGAGCAGTTCTTC
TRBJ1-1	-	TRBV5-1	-	CASSLAGRDNTEAFF	TGCGCCAGCAGCTTGGCCGGTAGGGATAACACTGAAGCTTTCTTT
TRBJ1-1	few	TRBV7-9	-	CASIDWPTPEAFF	TGTGCCAGCATCGATTGGCCGACACCTGAAGCTTTCTTT
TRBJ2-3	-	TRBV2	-	CASSEGDSTDTQYF	TGTGCCAGCAGTGAGGGCGATAGCACAGATACGCAGTATTTT
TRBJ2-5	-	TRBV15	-	CATSIPGAQETQYF	TGTGCCACCAGCATACCCGGGGCTCAAGAGACCCAGTACTTC
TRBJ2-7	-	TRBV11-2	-	CASSLVRVGVREQYF	TGTGCCAGCAGCTTAGTACGGGTCGGGGTCCGCGAGCAGTACTTC
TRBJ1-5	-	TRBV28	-	CASFQGNQPQHF	TGTGCCAGCTTTCAGGGGAATCAGCCCCAGCATTTT
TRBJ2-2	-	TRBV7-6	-	CASSLIRGVGELFF	TGTGCCAGCAGCTTAATCCGAGGGGTAGGGGAGCTGTTTTTT
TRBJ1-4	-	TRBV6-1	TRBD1	CASSTGGVGEKLFF	TGTGCCAGCAGTACAGGGGGCGTCGGTGAAAAACTGTTTTTT
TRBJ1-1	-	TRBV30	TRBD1	CAWNTPGQGNSEAFF	TGTGCCTGGAATACTCCGGGACAGGGGAATTCTGAAGCTTTCTTT
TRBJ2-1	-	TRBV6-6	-	CASRGTSPFPQFF	TGTGCCAGCAGAGGCACTTCCCCTTTCCCGCAGTTCTTC
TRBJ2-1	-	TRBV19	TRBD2	CASSPPQKTSGTQGEQFF	TGTGCCAGTAGTCCCCCTCAAAAGACTAGCGGGACTCAGGGTGAGCAGTTCTTC
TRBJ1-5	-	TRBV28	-	CASIPGARDQPQHF	TGTGCCAGCATTCCGGGGGCCAGGGATCAGCCCCAGCATTTT
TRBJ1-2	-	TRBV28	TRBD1	CASSGTGGYGYGYTF	TGTGCCAGCAGCGGGACAGGCGGATATGGCTATGGCTACACCTTC
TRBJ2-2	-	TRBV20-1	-	CSVGGSGELFF	TGCAGTGTTGGGGGATCCGGGGAGCTGTTTTTT
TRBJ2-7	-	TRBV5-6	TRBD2	CASSLAGGSYEQYF	TGTGCCAGCTCGTTGGCGGGAGGCTCCTACGAGCAGTACTTC
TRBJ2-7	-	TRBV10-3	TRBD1	CAISPDRQASYEQYF	TGTGCCATCAGCCCGGACAGGCAGGCCTCCTACGAGCAGTACTTC
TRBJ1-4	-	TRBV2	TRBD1	CASSGGQGSINEKLFF	TGTGCCAGCAGTGGGGGACAGGGGTCGATCAATGAAAAACTGTTTTTT
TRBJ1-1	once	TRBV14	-	CASSQIETTEAFF	TGTGCCAGCAGCCAGATCGAGACGACTGAAGCTTTCTTT
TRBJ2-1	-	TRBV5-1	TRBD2	CASSTGTSWGEQFF	TGCGCCAGCAGCACCGGGACTAGCTGGGGTGAGCAGTTCTTC